This T cell receptor beta chain was captured in a study of blood T cell repertoires in COVID-19. Study details: From the United States, Italy and Spain came samples of acute and convalescent COVID-19. The analysed material was cDNA or gDNA that came from T cells, B-cell-depleted T cells, or PBMCs.

Here immunoSEQ multiplex PCR was the method, and the copy in TCRdb shows in-frame clones only, minus some. The sample shows 240,000 or so clones, 82% of them seen only once. This CDR3 is 14 amino acids long. Per germline, CDR1 MDHEN and CDR2 SYDVKM. V lost 5 bases and J 8 bases, leaving 15 bases between the germline ends. V and J are TRBV28 and TRBJ1-4; D may be TRBD1 (5 bases). The TCR originated in an older woman with active or convalescent COVID-19. The sequencing input was peripheral blood. CDR3 amino acids: CASSPADGGEKLFF. CDR3 DNA: TGTGCCAGCAGTCCCGCGGACGGGGGGGAAAAACTGTTTTTT.